The rows below give T cell receptor beta chains drawn from one sample of a study of blood T cell repertoires in COVID-19. TCRdb keeps only in-frame clones here, not all; method: immunoSEQ multiplex PCR. The data show about 140,000 clones, 60% to 80% seen once. Sequencing was performed on peripheral blood. Receptors originate from a man aged 55 to 70 who had recovered from COVID-19. The CDR3 runs from the conserved cysteine through the conserved F or W. The order of the fields is D gene, V gene, clone size, J gene, CDR3 protein, CDR3 DNA. A D gene is named only where the DNA matches it firmly. Clone size is stated in some rows and not others, as once, few, many or a class when expanded.

d_call: TRBD1
v_call: TRBV3-1/TRBV3-2
clone_size: -
j_call: TRBJ1-4
cdr3_aa: CASSQALTGGSSNEKLFF
cdr3_nt: TGTGCCAGCAGCCAAGCCCTGACAGGGGGCTCGAGTAATGAAAAACTGTTTTTT

d_call: TRBD1
v_call: TRBV19
clone_size: -
j_call: TRBJ1-6
cdr3_aa: CASRSTGGPTEGPLHF
cdr3_nt: TGTGCCAGTAGGTCTACAGGGGGCCCGACAGAGGGTCCCCTCCACTTT

d_call: TRBD1
v_call: TRBV28
clone_size: -
j_call: TRBJ2-7
cdr3_aa: CASSSGQGGFYEQYF
cdr3_nt: TGTGCCAGCAGTTCCGGACAGGGGGGGTTCTACGAGCAGTACTTC

d_call: TRBD1
v_call: TRBV5-8
clone_size: few
j_call: TRBJ1-1
cdr3_aa: CASRLTGGAFF
cdr3_nt: TGTGCCAGCAGGTTGACAGGGGGAGCTTTCTTT

d_call: TRBD1
v_call: TRBV18
clone_size: -
j_call: TRBJ2-1
cdr3_aa: CASSPRDSYNEQFF
cdr3_nt: TGTGCCAGCTCACCCCGGGACAGCTACAATGAGCAGTTCTTC

d_call: TRBD2
v_call: TRBV6-4
clone_size: -
j_call: TRBJ2-1
cdr3_aa: CASSDSAGGNEQFF
cdr3_nt: TGTGCCAGCAGTGACTCCGCGGGAGGGAATGAGCAGTTCTTC

d_call: TRBD2
v_call: TRBV7-2
clone_size: -
j_call: TRBJ2-3
cdr3_aa: CASSLAGGGPSTDTQYF
cdr3_nt: TGTGCCAGCAGCTTAGCCGGGGGGGGCCCTAGCACAGATACGCAGTATTTT

d_call: -
v_call: TRBV4-3
clone_size: -
j_call: TRBJ1-4
cdr3_aa: CASSPSLKGSTNEKLFF
cdr3_nt: TGCGCCAGCAGCCCTTCCCTCAAGGGGTCAACTAATGAAAAACTGTTTTTT

d_call: TRBD1
v_call: TRBV7-3
clone_size: -
j_call: TRBJ2-1
cdr3_aa: CASSPQTGESYNEQFF
cdr3_nt: TGTGCCAGCAGCCCCCAAACAGGGGAAAGTTACAATGAGCAGTTCTTC

d_call: TRBD2
v_call: TRBV7-3
clone_size: -
j_call: TRBJ2-2
cdr3_aa: CASSPGLAVNTGELFF
cdr3_nt: TGTGCCAGCAGCCCCGGACTAGCGGTTAACACCGGGGAGCTGTTTTTT

d_call: -
v_call: TRBV19
clone_size: -
j_call: TRBJ1-2
cdr3_aa: CASSMGATESSYGYTF
cdr3_nt: TGTGCCAGTAGTATGGGGGCGACGGAGAGTTCTTATGGCTACACCTTC

d_call: -
v_call: TRBV12-3/TRBV12-4
clone_size: -
j_call: TRBJ1-1
cdr3_aa: CASSLRGVTEAFF
cdr3_nt: TGTGCCAGCAGTTTGAGAGGCGTCACTGAAGCTTTCTTT

d_call: -
v_call: TRBV12-3/TRBV12-4
clone_size: many
j_call: TRBJ2-1
cdr3_aa: CASLQGLDEQFF
cdr3_nt: TGTGCCAGTTTACAGGGTTTGGATGAGCAGTTCTTC

d_call: TRBD1
v_call: TRBV19
clone_size: -
j_call: TRBJ1-5
cdr3_aa: CASRTGQGVVQPQHF
cdr3_nt: TGTGCCAGTAGAACGGGACAGGGGGTAGTTCAGCCCCAGCATTTT

d_call: TRBD2
v_call: TRBV4-2
clone_size: -
j_call: TRBJ2-3
cdr3_aa: CASSQQAGVYTDTQYF
cdr3_nt: TGTGCCAGCAGCCAACAAGCGGGAGTTTACACAGATACGCAGTATTTT

d_call: TRBD2
v_call: TRBV29-1
clone_size: -
j_call: TRBJ2-3
cdr3_aa: CSVYSIAGTLGDTQYF
cdr3_nt: TGCAGCGTTTACTCAATAGCGGGGACCCTCGGAGATACGCAGTATTTT

d_call: -
v_call: TRBV7-2
clone_size: -
j_call: TRBJ2-5
cdr3_aa: CASGEGGTQYF
cdr3_nt: TGTGCCAGCGGGGAAGGAGGGACCCAGTACTTC

d_call: -
v_call: TRBV7-3
clone_size: -
j_call: TRBJ2-7
cdr3_aa: CASSSTRSYEQYF
cdr3_nt: TGTGCCAGCAGCTCCACGAGATCCTACGAGCAGTACTTC

d_call: -
v_call: TRBV5-1
clone_size: -
j_call: TRBJ1-1
cdr3_aa: CASSSDSFRMNTEAFF
cdr3_nt: TGCGCCAGCAGCTCGGACAGTTTTAGGATGAACACTGAAGCTTTCTTT

d_call: -
v_call: TRBV7-8
clone_size: -
j_call: TRBJ2-5
cdr3_aa: CASSPSTLYQETQYF
cdr3_nt: TGTGCCAGCAGCCCAAGCACCCTGTACCAAGAGACCCAGTACTTC

d_call: -
v_call: TRBV28
clone_size: -
j_call: TRBJ1-2
cdr3_aa: CASSSLAGGGGYTF
cdr3_nt: TGTGCCAGCAGTTCCCTGGCGGGGGGGGGTGGCTACACCTTC

d_call: -
v_call: TRBV5-1
clone_size: -
j_call: TRBJ2-5
cdr3_aa: CASSLAGNQETQYF
cdr3_nt: TGCGCCAGCAGCTTGGCGGGGAACCAAGAGACCCAGTACTTC

d_call: -
v_call: TRBV7-2
clone_size: once
j_call: TRBJ1-1
cdr3_aa: CASSSQSGVTEAFF
cdr3_nt: TGTGCCAGCAGCTCGCAGTCAGGGGTAACTGAAGCTTTCTTT

d_call: TRBD1
v_call: TRBV7-2
clone_size: -
j_call: TRBJ1-2
cdr3_aa: CASSLGQGAEARRDGYTF
cdr3_nt: TGTGCCAGCAGCTTAGGGCAGGGGGCCGAGGCGCGGAGGGATGGCTACACCTTC

d_call: -
v_call: TRBV7-2
clone_size: once
j_call: TRBJ2-1
cdr3_aa: CASSLAIQGREQFF
cdr3_nt: TGTGCCAGCAGCTTAGCGATTCAGGGTCGTGAGCAGTTCTTC

d_call: -
v_call: TRBV7-2
clone_size: few
j_call: TRBJ2-5
cdr3_aa: CASSPSRGRQETQYF
cdr3_nt: TGTGCCAGCAGCCCGTCCAGAGGGCGGCAAGAGACCCAGTACTTC

d_call: -
v_call: TRBV7-2
clone_size: -
j_call: TRBJ2-7
cdr3_aa: CASRTPGATYEQYF
cdr3_nt: TGTGCCAGCAGGACGCCGGGAGCCACCTACGAGCAGTACTTC

d_call: TRBD2
v_call: TRBV5-5
clone_size: -
j_call: TRBJ2-3
cdr3_aa: CASSEGLAGVTDTQYF
cdr3_nt: TGTGCCAGCAGCGAAGGACTAGCGGGTGTGACAGATACGCAGTATTTT

d_call: -
v_call: TRBV3-1/TRBV3-2
clone_size: -
j_call: TRBJ2-7
cdr3_aa: CASSQEGVSSPYF
cdr3_nt: TGTGCCAGCAGCCAAGAAGGGGTTTCCTCTCCGTACTTC

d_call: TRBD1
v_call: TRBV10-3
clone_size: -
j_call: TRBJ1-6
cdr3_aa: CAITDRGDGDSPLHF
cdr3_nt: TGTGCCATCACCGACAGGGGTGATGGAGATTCACCCCTCCACTTT

d_call: TRBD2
v_call: TRBV30
clone_size: -
j_call: TRBJ2-3
cdr3_aa: CAWSKAGRADTQYF
cdr3_nt: TGTGCCTGGAGTAAAGCGGGAAGGGCAGATACGCAGTATTTT

d_call: TRBD1
v_call: TRBV28
clone_size: -
j_call: TRBJ2-1
cdr3_aa: CASSWEPGQGHEQFF
cdr3_nt: TGTGCCAGCAGTTGGGAGCCGGGACAGGGACATGAGCAGTTCTTC

d_call: TRBD1
v_call: TRBV14
clone_size: -
j_call: TRBJ2-7
cdr3_aa: CASSLGTGDLLSADF
cdr3_nt: TGTGCCAGCAGCCTCGGGACAGGGGACCTCTTATCCGCGGACTTC

d_call: TRBD2
v_call: TRBV19
clone_size: -
j_call: TRBJ2-1
cdr3_aa: CASSIYTSGAHNEQFF
cdr3_nt: TGTGCCAGTAGTATCTACACTAGCGGGGCCCACAATGAGCAGTTCTTC

d_call: TRBD1
v_call: TRBV7-9
clone_size: -
j_call: TRBJ1-4
cdr3_aa: CASSPRQGGSEKLFF
cdr3_nt: TGTGCCAGCAGCCCCAGACAGGGGGGCAGTGAAAAACTGTTTTTT

d_call: TRBD2
v_call: TRBV5-1
clone_size: few
j_call: TRBJ2-1
cdr3_aa: CASSPGGLSYNEQFF
cdr3_nt: TGCGCCAGCAGCCCGGGGGGACTATCCTACAATGAGCAGTTCTTC

d_call: TRBD2
v_call: TRBV6-5
clone_size: -
j_call: TRBJ2-7
cdr3_aa: CASRLAGPYEQYF
cdr3_nt: TGTGCCAGCAGATTAGCGGGGCCCTACGAGCAGTACTTC

d_call: -
v_call: TRBV28
clone_size: -
j_call: TRBJ2-1
cdr3_aa: CASSLFQIAQFF
cdr3_nt: TGTGCCAGCAGTTTATTCCAGATAGCGCAGTTCTTC

d_call: -
v_call: TRBV4-1
clone_size: -
j_call: TRBJ1-2
cdr3_aa: CASSQEEGGYGYTF
cdr3_nt: TGCGCCAGCAGCCAAGAAGAAGGGGGCTATGGCTACACCTTC

d_call: -
v_call: TRBV5-1
clone_size: -
j_call: TRBJ2-2
cdr3_aa: CASSPMGPNTGELFF
cdr3_nt: TGCGCCAGCAGCCCGATGGGCCCGAACACCGGGGAGCTGTTTTTT

d_call: TRBD2
v_call: TRBV3-1/TRBV3-2
clone_size: few
j_call: TRBJ2-5
cdr3_aa: CASSAGTSGRTYPETQYF
cdr3_nt: TGTGCCAGCAGCGCGGGGACTAGCGGGCGAACCTATCCGGAGACCCAGTACTTC

d_call: -
v_call: TRBV12-1
clone_size: -
j_call: TRBJ1-1
cdr3_aa: CASSFLTGGRNMNTEAFF
cdr3_nt: TGTGCCAGCAGCTTTTTAACAGGGGGCCGGAATATGAACACTGAAGCTTTCTTT

d_call: -
v_call: TRBV30
clone_size: -
j_call: TRBJ2-2
cdr3_aa: CAWGPSITGTGELFF
cdr3_nt: TGTGCCTGGGGGCCGTCAATAACAGGGACCGGGGAGCTGTTTTTT

d_call: -
v_call: TRBV19
clone_size: once
j_call: TRBJ2-7
cdr3_aa: CASSISTRSSYEQYF
cdr3_nt: TGTGCCAGTAGTATCTCGACTAGGAGCTCCTACGAGCAGTACTTC

d_call: TRBD2
v_call: TRBV6-5
clone_size: -
j_call: TRBJ2-1
cdr3_aa: CASRTGLDINEQFF
cdr3_nt: TGTGCCAGCAGAACGGGACTAGATATCAATGAGCAGTTCTTC

d_call: TRBD1
v_call: TRBV6-5
clone_size: -
j_call: TRBJ1-2
cdr3_aa: CASYLRDSPYGYTF
cdr3_nt: TGTGCCAGTTACCTTCGGGACAGCCCCTATGGCTACACCTTC

d_call: -
v_call: TRBV5-1
clone_size: -
j_call: TRBJ2-2
cdr3_aa: CASSQTGPNTGELFF
cdr3_nt: TGCGCCAGCAGCCAGACAGGCCCGAACACCGGGGAGCTGTTTTTT

d_call: -
v_call: TRBV12-3/TRBV12-4
clone_size: -
j_call: TRBJ2-3
cdr3_aa: CASSLGATDTQYF
cdr3_nt: TGTGCCAGCAGTTTGGGGGCCACAGATACGCAGTATTTT

d_call: -
v_call: TRBV19
clone_size: -
j_call: TRBJ1-3
cdr3_aa: CASTVRGLSGNTIYF
cdr3_nt: TGTGCCAGTACCGTGCGTGGACTCTCTGGAAACACCATATATTTT

d_call: -
v_call: TRBV5-4
clone_size: -
j_call: TRBJ2-5
cdr3_aa: CASSLAGGRGETQYF
cdr3_nt: TGTGCCAGCAGCTTGGCGGGGGGCCGGGGAGAGACCCAGTACTTC

d_call: -
v_call: TRBV30
clone_size: -
j_call: TRBJ1-6
cdr3_aa: CAWSDGVNSPLHF
cdr3_nt: TGTGCCTGGAGCGACGGAGTTAATTCACCCCTCCACTTT